This is a list of T cell receptor beta chains from one sample in a study of monozygotic twins with inflammatory bowel disease. TCRdb reworked the 5' RACE reads into one entry per CDR3 protein, no DNA. The listing contains approximately 330,000 distinct CDR3 sequences. Sequenced sample: blood. The receptor set was obtained from a human donor with ulcerative colitis or Crohn's disease, or a healthy co-twin of an affected twin (not recorded which). The CDR3 runs from the conserved cysteine through the conserved F or W.

j_call,v_call,cdr3_aa
TRBJ1-4,TRBV4-2,CASSRGETTKGGEKLFF
TRBJ2-3,TRBV5-1,CASSLGDGLSEADTQYF
TRBJ1-6,TRBV20-1,CSARETGRIHSPLHF
TRBJ1-5,TRBV6-2/TRBV6-3,CASRDTSQPQHF
TRBJ1-1,TRBV25-1,CASRGTGVNTEAFF
TRBJ1-1,TRBV28,CASSPGTGWEAFF
TRBJ2-7,TRBV20-1,CSARHGTPAPYEQYF
TRBJ1-5,TRBV5-6,CASSPTGARGNQPQHF
TRBJ1-5,TRBV5-5,CASSPWEGQPQHF
TRBJ2-7,TRBV7-9,CASSLVAYEQYF
TRBJ1-6,TRBV20-1,CSARDRGTANSPLHF
TRBJ2-3,TRBV18,CASSPVGGSDTQYF
TRBJ2-7,TRBV7-2,CASSSDGGRGEQYF
TRBJ2-6,TRBV7-6,CASSPRTGATFSGANVLTF
TRBJ2-2,TRBV7-9,CASSLAAVSGELFF
TRBJ2-7,TRBV20-1,CSARISPSYEQYF
TRBJ1-2,TRBV7-2,CASSSGYRGYTF
TRBJ2-1,TRBV12-3/TRBV12-4,CASSLTSFPGAHYNEQFF
TRBJ2-1,TRBV2,CASSEPRQSSPYYNEQFF
TRBJ1-5,TRBV12-3/TRBV12-4,CASSLGQGTPQHF
TRBJ2-3,TRBV6-2/TRBV6-3,CASRPSGVTDTQYF
TRBJ1-1,TRBV4-1,CASSQAPRGNTEAFF
TRBJ2-5,TRBV20-1,CSHVLAGRETQYF
TRBJ1-3,TRBV5-1,CASSPGSGSTIYF
TRBJ2-7,TRBV20-1,CSAQTDGTYEQYF